This T cell receptor beta chain was obtained from a study of T cells in Graves' hyperthyroidism and ophthalmopathy. Clinical symptoms, serum thyroxine and TRAb, thyroid ultrasound and orbital computed tomography were used for the diagnoses. The TCR beta CDR3 regions underwent amplification using RNA transcripts as the source. In the first-round RT-PCR of the TCR CDR3, the HTBI primer set was used. From the multiplex PCR reads, TCRdb called clonotypes with MiXCR, one entry per CDR3 protein. The profile covers under 350,000 distinct CDR3 sequences, with approximately 18% appearing a single time and around 50% taken by the ten largest. The clonotype originates from a woman between 50 and 59 years old with Graves' hyperthyroidism. Sequenced sample: blood.

This chain's CDR3 is CASSRNRDRGLSIQYF. The CDR3, as DNA: TGTGCCAGCAGTAGAAACCGGGACAGGGGGCTTTCCATTCAGTACTTC. The chain couples TRBV6-1 to TRBJ2-4; 12 positions match TRBD1. Germline CDR1 reads MNHNS; CDR2 reads SASEGT. V dropped 5 bases and J dropped 9; count of bases not matched to a gene: 11. The CDR3 contains 16 residues.